Each of the 15 T cell receptor beta chains below was sequenced from the same sample in a study of technical replicates of blood from several donors. Libraries were prepared by immunoSEQ multiplex PCR; TCRdb keeps only in-frame clonotypes and omits some of them. The sample comprises about 70,000 clones, about 96% of which are singletons, and approximately 0.21% rests with the top ten. Sequences were obtained from T cells isolated from PBMCs. The receptor set was obtained from a human donor in good health.

J is TRBJ1-2 and V is TRBV5-1; tentatively, D is TRBD1 (6 bases). The CDR3 loop spans 14 amino acids. Germline V gene data show CDR1 as SGHRS and CDR2 as YFSETQ. Trimming pared 0 bases from V and 6 bases from J, leaving 12 bases between. CDR3 region: CASSLVQGTHGYTF. The CDR3 DNA reads as TGCGCCAGCAGCTTGGTACAGGGAACCCATGGCTACACCTTC.

The J gene is TRBJ2-3, the V gene TRBV18, with D perhaps matching TRBD1 (5 bases). CDR1 KGHSH and CDR2 LQKENI come from the germline V gene. The germline V and J ends were trimmed by 6 bases and 4 bases, with 8 bases remaining between them. This CDR3 has 12 amino acids. CDR3 DNA sequence: TGTGCCAGCTCTTCACAGGCAGATACGCAGTATTTT. As protein: CASSSQADTQYF.

The rearrangement joins TRBV4-2 to TRBJ1-2; the D is unclear. V was clipped by 0 bases and J by 4 bases, with 12 bases between them. Germline loops: CDR1 LGHNA, CDR2 YNFKEQ. This CDR3 comprises 15 residues. This CDR3 is CASSQEVTTGYGYTF. CDR3 bases: TGTGCCAGCAGCCAAGAAGTAACCACGGGCTATGGCTACACCTTC.

The chain joins TRBV2 to TRBJ2-4, with 11 bases matching TRBD1. Germline V gene data show CDR1 as SNHLY and CDR2 as FYNNEI. V shed 6 bases, J shed 0 bases, and the junction held 4 bases outside the gene matches. This CDR3 region has 16 residues. CDR3 bases: TGTGCCAGCAGGGGACAGGGGGAGTTAGCCAAAAACATTCAGTACTTC. This codes for CASRGQGELAKNIQYF.

The chain combines TRBV6-6 with TRBJ1-1, with TRBD1 as a possible D gene (6 bases). CDR1 and CDR2 from the germline V gene are MNHNY and SVGAGI (reference sequence). V dropped 5 bases and J dropped 4 bases, with 14 bases sitting between them. The length of the CDR3 is 14 residues. The CDR3, as DNA: TGTGCCAGCAGTCGATTACAGGGCCCCACTGAAGCTTTCTTT. Amino acids: CASSRLQGPTEAFF.

J is TRBJ2-5 and V is TRBV6-6, with no clear D. There are 13 residues in the CDR3. CDR1 is MNHNY, CDR2 SVGAGI, per germline (reference sequence). V was shortened by 8 bases and J by 0 bases, with 10 bases between the two germline ends. CDR3 DNA sequence: TGTGCCAGCGTTGCGGCAAACCAAGAGACCCAGTACTTC. Protein sequence: CASVAANQETQYF.

V and J are TRBV27 and TRBJ1-6; D unresolved. The V and J ends lost 5 bases and 13 bases respectively, with 21 bases between them. Germline V CDR1 and CDR2: MNHEY, SMNVEV (reference sequence). The CDR3 is 15 amino acids. Here the CDR3 reads CASSAQSGGVTPLHF. CDR3 nucleotides: TGTGCCAGCAGTGCACAGTCAGGCGGGGTGACGCCCCTCCACTTT.

This sequence joins TRBV6-6 and TRBJ1-4, with TRBD1 matching over 8 bases. This CDR3 region has 15 residues. V gave up 5 bases and J gave up 4 bases; unmatched junction bases: 6. Germline CDR1 reads MNHNY; CDR2 reads SVGAGI (reference sequence). The CDR3 DNA reads TGTGCCAGCAGTAGGGGACAGGAGTTTAATGAAAAACTGTTTTTT. As protein: CASSRGQEFNEKLFF.

This chain joins TRBV19 and TRBJ2-5, with TRBD2 identical over 14 bases. This CDR3 is 15 amino acids long. The germline V gene has CDR1 LNHDA and CDR2 SQIVND (reference sequence). The junction had 4 bases not matched to a gene; V was cut back by 5 bases and J by 5 bases. The CDR3 sequence: CASSPRTSGRETQYF. Here the CDR3 DNA reads TGTGCCAGTAGTCCCCGGACTAGCGGGAGGGAGACCCAGTACTTC.

The gene calls are TRBV5-1 and TRBJ2-2; TRBD1 matches at 7 bases. The V gene's germline CDR1 is SGHRS and CDR2 YFSETQ. V lost 3 bases to trimming and J lost 1 base; unmatched junction nucleotides: 9. This CDR3 spans 17 amino acids. For the CDR3, the DNA is TGCGCCAGCAGCTCCAGCTCGACAGGGTGGAACACCGGGGAGCTGTTTTTT. Its protein product is CASSSSSTGWNTGELFF.

The sample holds one count of this clone. The chain joins TRBV29-1 to TRBJ2-2; tentative D call: TRBD2 (6 bases). Per the germline V gene, CDR1 is SQVTM and CDR2 is ANQGSEA. The CDR3 is 18 amino acids. Between the trimmed V and J ends, which lost 4 bases and 1 base, there was a span of 22 bases. In DNA, the CDR3 is TGCAGCGTTGGAGTTGGTGGAGGGGCAGTCCAGAACACCGGGGAGCTGTTTTTT. Protein sequence: CSVGVGGGAVQNTGELFF.

V and J are TRBV10-3 and TRBJ1-1; D perhaps matches TRBD1 (6 bases). V dropped 3 bases and J dropped 0 bases, with 17 bases sitting between them. CDR1 is ENHRY, CDR2 SYGVKD, per germline. The CDR3 consists of 17 residues. CDR3 sequence reads: CAISDRTADPMNTEAFF. The CDR3 bases are TGTGCCATCAGTGATAGGACAGCAGACCCCATGAACACTGAAGCTTTCTTT.

The J gene is TRBJ2-7, the V gene TRBV7-9, with a weak D call TRBD2 (5 bases). Per germline, CDR1 SEHNR and CDR2 FQNEAQ (reference sequence). V was clipped by 5 bases and J by 9 bases, with 17 bases between them. CDR3 length: 13 residues. This chain's CDR3 is CASSPEDFLVQYF. CDR3 nucleotide sequence: TGTGCCAGCAGCCCCGAGGACTTTCTTGTGCAGTACTTC. Complete variable domain (other parts from reference TRBV7-9 and TRBJ2-7): DTGVSQNPRHKITKRGQNVTFRCDPISEHNRLYWYRQTLGQGPEFLTYFQNEAQLEKSRLLSDRFSAERPKGSFSTLEIQRTEQGDSAMYLCASSPEDFLVQYFGPGTRLTVT.

Notes on this clone: One junction end disagrees with the germline gene, perhaps due to a read error. V usage is TRBV6-1 and J usage is TRBJ1-1, with D maybe TRBD1 (5 bases). Germline CDR1 reads MNHNS; CDR2 reads SASEGT. This CDR3 comprises 9 residues. The CDR3 here is CASSHRTAF. The CDR3 coding sequence is TGTGCCAGCAGCCACAGGACGGCGTTT.

This chain links TRBV20-1 with TRBJ1-2; no clear D gene. In germline, CDR1 is DFQATT, CDR2 SNEGSKA (reference sequence). Trimming left V 6 bases short and J 7 bases short, with 12 bases between. CDR3 length equals 11 residues. CDR3 bases: TGCAGTGCCCTGTTTCCTGTTGGCTACACCTTC. Translated: CSALFPVGYTF.